These 17 T cell receptor beta chains came from one sample sequenced in a study of shared clonotypes between healthy human individuals. Some clones are missing from TCRdb's copy, which holds only in-frame ones; the method was immunoSEQ multiplex PCR. The sample has around 1.5 million clones; about 98% are singletons. What was sequenced was naive CD4+ T cells sorted from blood. The subset is: CD45RA+ positively selected. The receptors shown here come from a man aged 30 to 45 in good health.

The V gene is TRBV7-3, the J gene TRBJ1-1; D remains unclear. V was pared by 4 bases and J by 7 bases, with 13 bases between. The CDR3 extends over 13 amino acids. Germline values: CDR1 SGHTA, CDR2 FQGTGA. The DNA for the CDR3 is TGTGCCAGCAGCTACGACAAGGCTTATGAAGCTTTCTTT. Residues: CASSYDKAYEAFF.

The chain uses TRBV11-2 and TRBJ2-3, with 9 bases aligning to TRBD2. V was clipped by 5 bases and J by 5 bases; unmatched bases: 17. The CDR3 extends over 18 amino acids. Germline CDR1 is SGHAT and CDR2 is FQNNGV. Here the CDR3 reads CASSRQISGRALKDTQYF. DNA of the CDR3: TGTGCCAGCAGCCGTCAAATTAGCGGGAGAGCCCTGAAAGATACGCAGTATTTT.

The rearrangement joins TRBV11-2 to TRBJ2-1; D is perhaps TRBD2 (5 bases). The CDR3 contains 14 residues. CDR1 and CDR2 from the germline V gene are SGHAT and FQNNGV. V dropped 2 bases and J dropped 12 bases, with 17 bases sitting between them. The CDR3 loop reads CASSLREPGKGQFF. The CDR3 nucleotides read TGTGCCAGCAGCTTAAGGGAGCCGGGTAAAGGGCAGTTCTTC.

The chain recombines TRBV4-3 with TRBJ2-7; tentative D call: TRBD2 (5 bases). Per the germline V gene, CDR1 is LGHNA and CDR2 is YSLEER. The CDR3 has 15 residues. Trimming left V 4 bases short and J 5 bases short, with 18 bases between. As DNA, the CDR3 is TGCGCCAGCAGCCCCACGGGGATATCATTCCACGAGCAGTACTTC. Protein sequence: CASSPTGISFHEQYF.

The genes are TRBV10-3 and TRBJ2-1; D unresolved. Germline V gene sequence: CDR1 ENHRY, CDR2 SYGVKD. This CDR3 region has 11 residues. V was trimmed by 3 bases and J by 10 bases, leaving 7 bases between them. In nucleotides, the CDR3 is TGTGCCATCAGTGATCTGTCAGAGCAGTTCTTC. It translates to CAISDLSEQFF.

The chain couples TRBV5-1 to TRBJ2-3; weak D call: TRBD2 (5 bases). Germline V gene lookup returns CDR1 SGHRS and CDR2 YFSETQ. Deletions cut 2 bases from V and 2 bases from J, with 15 bases between. The CDR3 extends over 16 amino acids. The CDR3 spells CASSFEGRAATDTQYF. As DNA, the CDR3 is TGCGCCAGCAGCTTTGAGGGTCGTGCTGCCACAGATACGCAGTATTTT.

The chain links TRBV6-5 to TRBJ2-5; D uncertain. There are 13 residues in the CDR3. The V and J ends lost 6 bases and 5 bases respectively, with 13 bases between them. The germline gives CDR1 MNHEY, CDR2 SVGAGI. CDR3: CASRSGSRETQYF. The CDR3 coding sequence is TGTGCCAGCAGATCTGGTTCCCGGGAGACCCAGTACTTC.

The rearrangement joins TRBV5-1 to TRBJ2-2, with D possibly matching TRBD1 (6 bases). Between the trimmed V and J ends, which lost 1 base and 3 bases, there was a span of 10 bases. The CDR3 spans 15 residues. Germline V lookup: CDR1 SGHRS, CDR2 YFSETQ. The CDR3 region is CASSLYHRDTGELFF. The DNA for the CDR3 is TGCGCCAGCAGCTTGTACCACAGGGACACCGGGGAGCTGTTTTTT.

The chain carries TRBV5-1 and TRBJ2-2; D not resolved. The CDR3 loop spans 16 amino acids. Germline-derived CDR1 and CDR2 are SGHRS and YFSETQ. Trimming cost V 4 bases and J 3 bases, with 16 bases left between them. This CDR3 reads CASSRGPSSDTGELFF. CDR3 nucleotide sequence: TGCGCCAGCAGCCGTGGTCCCTCGTCAGACACCGGGGAGCTGTTTTTT. Using reference TRBV5-1 and TRBJ2-2 for the parts outside the CDR3, the full variable domain is KAGVTQTPRYLIKTRGQQVTLSCSPISGHRSVSWYQQTPGQGLQFLFEYFSETQRNKGNFPGRFSGRQFSNSRSEMNVSTLELGDSALYLCASSRGPSSDTGELFFGEGSRLTVL.

This clone has a single count. The chain carries TRBV11-2 and TRBJ1-5; no clear D gene. The CDR3 sequence is 15 residues long. Germline assignment: CDR1 SGHAT and CDR2 FQNNGV. The V and J ends lost 5 bases and 7 bases respectively, with 18 bases between them. CDR3 amino acids: CASSPGPKIRQPQHF. Written as DNA, the CDR3 is TGTGCCAGCAGCCCCGGGCCCAAAATCAGACAGCCCCAGCATTTT.

This clone showed up just once. J is TRBJ2-7 and V is TRBV5-1, with D possibly TRBD2 on 5 matching bases. V shed 0 bases and J shed 0 bases, with 7 bases lying between them. This CDR3 has 14 amino acids. CDR1 SGHRS and CDR2 YFSETQ come from the germline V gene. The CDR3 bases are TGCGCCAGCAGCTTGGGAGGGCCCTCCTACGAGCAGTACTTC. This gives the protein CASSLGGPSYEQYF.

J is TRBJ2-7 and V is TRBV28; a possible D gene is TRBD2 (6 bases). The germline gives CDR1 MDHEN, CDR2 SYDVKM. Trimming pared 7 bases from V and 0 bases from J, leaving 16 bases between. CDR3 size: 15 residues. DNA for the CDR3: TGTGCCAGCAACGTGGTCGCGGGGAACTCCTACGAGCAGTACTTC. It is translated as CASNVVAGNSYEQYF.

V and J are TRBV7-2 and TRBJ1-2; the D is unclear. V lost 0 bases, J lost 4 bases, and 9 bases lay in between. The CDR3 spans 14 residues. Germline CDR1 SGHTA, CDR2 FQGNSA. CDR3 region: CASSLARVGYGYTF. DNA of the CDR3: TGTGCCAGCAGCTTAGCCCGGGTGGGCTATGGCTACACCTTC. The variable domain in full, with the rest retrieved from reference TRBV7-2 and TRBJ1-2, is GAGVSQSPSNKVTEKGKDVELRCDPISGHTALYWYRQSLGQGLEFLIYFQGNSAPDKSGLPSDRFSAERTGGSVSTLTIQRTQQEDSAVYLCASSLARVGYGYTFGSGTRLTVV.

The gene calls are TRBV7-2 and TRBJ2-2; 16 nucleotides agree with TRBD2. This CDR3 is 19 amino acids long. The J segment lost 2 bases and the V segment lost 6 bases, leaving 9 bases of the junction unmatched. Germline lookup yields CDR1 SGHTA and CDR2 FQGNSA. The CDR3 here is CASRPPGLAGGRNTGELFF. In nucleotides, the CDR3 is TGTGCCAGCAGGCCCCCGGGACTAGCGGGAGGGCGCAACACCGGGGAGCTGTTTTTT.

The chain couples TRBV4-3 to TRBJ1-3, with D possibly TRBD1 on 5 matching bases. Trimming took off 1 base at V and 0 bases at J, with 10 bases between the two ends. The CDR3 is made up of 16 amino acids. In germline, CDR1 is LGHNA, CDR2 YSLEER. The CDR3, as DNA: TGCGCCAGCAGCCAAGCCATAGGGACCTCTGGAAACACCATATATTTT. Translating it yields CASSQAIGTSGNTIYF.

The CDR3 here is CASSLGSPTGNEKLFF. CDR3 nucleotide sequence: TGCGCCAGCAGCCTCGGGTCCCCGACCGGTAATGAAAAACTGTTTTTT. V usage is TRBV5-1 and J usage is TRBJ1-4, with D uncertain. V was pared by 4 bases and J by 4 bases, with 17 bases between. Germline assignment: CDR1 SGHRS and CDR2 YFSETQ. There are 16 residues in the CDR3.

The J gene is TRBJ1-2, the V gene TRBV5-1, with a weak D call TRBD1 (5 bases). This CDR3 is 14 amino acids long. V was pared by 0 bases and J by 6 bases, with 12 bases between. Germline V gene sequence: CDR1 SGHRS, CDR2 YFSETQ. Here the CDR3 reads CASSLGQGFNGYTF. The CDR3 nucleotides read TGCGCCAGCAGCTTGGGTCAGGGTTTTAATGGCTACACCTTC.